One and the same sample provided the 2 T cell receptor beta chains below, sequenced in a study of response to subunit inactivated influenza vaccine. Using its own MiXCR run on the RT-PCR reads, TCRdb lists one record per CDR3 protein. The sample has 650,000 to 850,000 distinct CDR3 sequences, approximately 15% seen once. Material: PBMCs from blood, obtained 14 to 15 days before vaccination. The receptors shown here come from a man aged 45 to 65 who received an inactivated influenza vaccine.

The J gene is TRBJ1-4, the V gene TRBV4-1; D perhaps matches TRBD1 (5 bases). V shed 5 bases and J shed 8 bases, with 15 bases lying between them. CDR3 length: 14 amino acids. CDR1 MGHRA and CDR2 YSYEKL come from the germline V gene. DNA of the CDR3: TGCGCCAGCAGCGGGGCAGGGTTAGGGGAAAAACTGTTTTTT. It encodes CASSGAGLGEKLFF.

This clonotype was picked up a small number of times. This chain links TRBV6-1 with TRBJ1-4, with a tentative D call TRBD1 (6 bases). The CDR3 loop spans 20 amino acids. Germline CDR1 MNHNS, CDR2 SASEGT. Between the trimmed V and J ends, which lost 2 bases and 8 bases, there was a span of 30 bases. In DNA form, the CDR3 reads TGTGCCAGCAGTGAATGGTATTCCCCTACCGGGACACAATATCGGGAAAAACTGTTTTTT. This sequence encodes CASSEWYSPTGTQYREKLFF.